The 14 T cell receptor beta chains presented below share a single source sample, sequenced in a study of OX40 agonist ivuxolimab in advanced cancers. Repertoires were generated with immunoSEQ multiplex PCR, while TCRdb's copy carries only in-frame clones and drops some. The sample has fewer than 70,000 clones; approximately 90% are singletons. Source: CD4+ or CD8+ T cells sorted from blood, taken in a trial of the OX40 agonist ivuxolimab. Receptors were obtained from an adult with an advanced solid tumor such as melanoma, head and neck, liver or kidney cancer.

The rearrangement uses TRBV6-5 and TRBJ1-2; possibly TRBD1 for D (6 bases). Deletions cut 2 bases from V and 4 bases from J, with 11 bases between. CDR1 and CDR2 from the germline V gene are MNHEY and SVGAGI. This CDR3 has 14 residues. CDR3 DNA: TGTGCCAGCAGTTACGGTCAGGGGCGCTATGGCTACACCTTC. Translated: CASSYGQGRYGYTF.

The V call is TRBV30, the J call TRBJ2-1; 7 nucleotides agree with TRBD2. Germline values: CDR1 GTSNPN, CDR2 SVGIG (reference sequence). J was trimmed by 3 bases and V by 4 bases; bases with no gene match: 9. The CDR3 contains 15 residues. The CDR3: CAWIGRGGGYNEQFF. The CDR3 region has the DNA TGTGCCTGGATTGGGAGGGGCGGGGGCTACAATGAGCAGTTCTTC.

Details on this clone: Mismatch with germline at one junction end may stem from a read error. This same CDR3 is encoded by further DNA sequences in the sample. The chain carries TRBV27 and TRBJ1-1; no clear D gene. Germline-derived CDR1 and CDR2 are MNHEY and SMNVEV (reference sequence). This CDR3 has 15 residues. In DNA form, the CDR3 reads TGTGCTAGCAGTCGGGGAACCTCGCAGAACACTGAAGCTTTCTTT. Translating gives CASSRGTSQNTEAFF.

In DNA, the CDR3 is TGCGCCAGCAGCCCCAGCATACAGGGGGTTGGCACCGGGGAGCTGTTTTTT. Translated, it gives CASSPSIQGVGTGELFF. The genes are TRBV5-1 and TRBJ2-2, with TRBD1 matching 8 bases. The CDR3 has 17 residues. The V gene's germline CDR1 is SGHRS and CDR2 YFSETQ. V was pared by 4 bases and J by 4 bases, with 12 bases of the junction left unmatched.

This chain links TRBV14 with TRBJ2-3; 15 bases are a match to TRBD2. Germline V gene sequence: CDR1 SGHDN, CDR2 FVKESK. The CDR3 extends over 18 amino acids. J lost 3 bases, V lost 4 bases, and 8 bases had no gene match. The CDR3 loop reads CASSRLLGLAGGTDTQYF. The CDR3 bases are TGTGCCAGCAGCCGCCTCCTGGGACTAGCGGGAGGAACAGATACGCAGTATTTT.

The J gene is TRBJ2-7, the V gene TRBV5-4, with 10 bases lining up with TRBD1. V lost 3 bases, J lost 3 bases, and 3 bases stayed unmatched. This CDR3 has 14 amino acids. CDR1 and CDR2 (germline): SGHNT, YYREEE (reference sequence). This CDR3 is CASSSDRGNYEQYF. The CDR3 nucleotides are TGTGCCAGCAGCTCGGACAGGGGGAACTACGAGCAGTACTTC.

The chain combines TRBV11-2 with TRBJ2-7; 14 nucleotides line up with TRBD2. CDR1 is SGHAT and CDR2 is FQNNGV in the germline V gene. The junction had 13 bases not matched to a gene; V was cut back by 7 bases and J by 5 bases. The CDR3 is 17 amino acids. CDR3 DNA sequence: TGTGCCAGCATCCCCAGGGAGACTAGCGGGAGGGTGGACGAGCAGTACTTC. Its protein is CASIPRETSGRVDEQYF.

The chain has TRBV27 and TRBJ2-7, with a tentative D call TRBD1 (6 bases). Germline V lookup: CDR1 MNHEY, CDR2 SMNVEV (reference sequence). The V and J ends lost 6 bases and 0 bases respectively, with 15 bases between them. This CDR3 contains 15 residues. Here the CDR3 DNA reads TGTGCCAGCAGCGACACATGGGACATCTCCTACGAGCAGTACTTC. This sequence encodes CASSDTWDISYEQYF.

The chain couples TRBV6-5 to TRBJ2-5; a weak D match, TRBD1 (6 bases). CDR3 length: 13 residues. CDR1 is MNHEY and CDR2 is SVGAGI in the germline V gene. Trimming stripped 2 bases from V and 5 bases from J, with 9 bases between. The CDR3 sequence: CASSYRTGETQYF. Here the CDR3 DNA reads TGTGCCAGCAGTTACCGAACAGGGGAGACCCAGTACTTC.

The J gene is TRBJ2-4, the V gene TRBV6-1, with 7 bases lining up with TRBD2. CDR3 length equals 14 residues. Germline CDR1 MNHNS, CDR2 SASEGT. The J segment lost 8 bases and the V segment lost 6 bases, leaving 10 bases of the junction unmatched. The CDR3 loop is CASRERGASDIQYF. For the CDR3, the DNA is TGTGCCAGCAGAGAGCGGGGTGCTTCGGACATTCAGTACTTC.

The J gene is TRBJ2-1, the V gene TRBV11-2; 8 nucleotides match TRBD1. Germline loops: CDR1 SGHAT, CDR2 FQNNGV. Trimming took 5 bases from V and 9 from J; bases not matched to a gene: 3. The length of the CDR3 is 12 residues. The CDR3 sequence is CASSLTGGEQFF. CDR3 nucleotide sequence: TGTGCCAGCAGCCTTACAGGGGGTGAGCAGTTCTTC.

The V call is TRBV6-6, the J call TRBJ2-7; 10 bases are a match to TRBD2. Germline CDR1 MNHNY, CDR2 SVGAGI (reference sequence). This CDR3 is built from 16 residues. V shed 2 bases and J 6 bases; nucleotides not matched to a gene: 10. The chain's CDR3 is CASSYVLAGAAAEQYF. CDR3 coding DNA: TGTGCCAGCAGTTACGTGCTAGCGGGAGCTGCTGCCGAGCAGTACTTC.

The V and J genes are TRBV10-3 and TRBJ2-5; 9 bases fit TRBD1. V trimming: 4 bases; J trimming: 2 bases; junction bases outside the gene matches: 5. CDR1 and CDR2 from the germline V gene are ENHRY and SYGVKD. The length of the CDR3 is 15 residues. The CDR3 here is CAISAGTGTQETQYF. The CDR3 DNA is TGTGCCATCAGTGCCGGGACAGGGACACAAGAGACCCAGTACTTC.

V is TRBV2 and J is TRBJ2-4; D is possibly TRBD1 (5 bases). The CDR3 has 15 amino acids. V dropped 8 bases and J dropped 2 bases, with 16 bases sitting between them. In germline, CDR1 is SNHLY, CDR2 FYNNEI. Written as DNA, the CDR3 is TGTGCCAGCCGAATTTTAGGGGATCCCAAAAACATTCAGTACTTC. The encoded protein is CASRILGDPKNIQYF.